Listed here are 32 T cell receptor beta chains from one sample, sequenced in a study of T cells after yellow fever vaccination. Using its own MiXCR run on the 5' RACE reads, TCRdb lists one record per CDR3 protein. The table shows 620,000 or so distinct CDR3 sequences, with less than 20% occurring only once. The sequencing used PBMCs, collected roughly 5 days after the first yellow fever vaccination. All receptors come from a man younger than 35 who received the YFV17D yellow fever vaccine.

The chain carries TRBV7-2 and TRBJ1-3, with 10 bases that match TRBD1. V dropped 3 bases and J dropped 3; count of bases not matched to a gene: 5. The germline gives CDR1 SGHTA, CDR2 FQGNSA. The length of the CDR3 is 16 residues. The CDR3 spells CASSFPGQGYGNTIYF. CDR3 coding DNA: TGTGCCAGCAGCTTTCCGGGACAGGGGTATGGAAACACCATATATTTT. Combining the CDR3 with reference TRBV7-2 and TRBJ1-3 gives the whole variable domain GAGVSQSPSNKVTEKGKDVELRCDPISGHTALYWYRQSLGQGLEFLIYFQGNSAPDKSGLPSDRFSAERTGGSVSTLTIQRTQQEDSAVYLCASSFPGQGYGNTIYFGEGSWLTVV.

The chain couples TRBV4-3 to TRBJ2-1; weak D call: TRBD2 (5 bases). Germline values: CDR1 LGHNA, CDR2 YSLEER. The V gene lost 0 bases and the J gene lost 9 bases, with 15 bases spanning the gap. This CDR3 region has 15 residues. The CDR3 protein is CASSQDSIVGSEQFF. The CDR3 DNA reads TGCGCCAGCAGCCAAGACTCAATCGTTGGGAGTGAGCAGTTCTTC.

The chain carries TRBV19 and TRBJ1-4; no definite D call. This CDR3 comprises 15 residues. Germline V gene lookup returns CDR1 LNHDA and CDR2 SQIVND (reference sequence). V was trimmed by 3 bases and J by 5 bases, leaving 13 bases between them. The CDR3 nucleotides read TGTGCCAGTAGTATTCGTGGAGCTCGAAATGAAAAACTGTTTTTT. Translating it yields CASSIRGARNEKLFF.

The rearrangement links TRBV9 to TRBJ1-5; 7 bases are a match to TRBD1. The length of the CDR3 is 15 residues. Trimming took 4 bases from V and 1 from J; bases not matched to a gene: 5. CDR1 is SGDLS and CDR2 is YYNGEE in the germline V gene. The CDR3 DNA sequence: TGTGCCAGCAGCTCGACAGGGAACAGCAATCAGCCCCAGCATTTT. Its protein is CASSSTGNSNQPQHF.

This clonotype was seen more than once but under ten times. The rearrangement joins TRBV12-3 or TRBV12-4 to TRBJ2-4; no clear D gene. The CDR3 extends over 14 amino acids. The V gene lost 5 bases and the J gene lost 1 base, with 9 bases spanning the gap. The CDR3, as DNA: TGTGCCAGCAGTCCCATTTTGGCCAAAAACATTCAGTACTTC. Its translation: CASSPILAKNIQYF.

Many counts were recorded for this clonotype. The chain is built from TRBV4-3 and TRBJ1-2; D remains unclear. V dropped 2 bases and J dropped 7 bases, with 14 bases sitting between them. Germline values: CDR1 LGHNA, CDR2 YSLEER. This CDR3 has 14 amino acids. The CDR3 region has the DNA TGCGCCAGCAGCCAAAGCGTTACGGGGAGTGGCTACACCTTC. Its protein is CASSQSVTGSGYTF.

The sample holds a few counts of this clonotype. CDR3 DNA sequence: TGCGCCAGCAGCCAAGTTTTCGGTGAGACCCAGTACTTC. It is translated as CASSQVFGETQYF. V is TRBV4-3 and J is TRBJ2-5, with D unresolved. This CDR3 region has 13 residues. The V gene lost 1 base and the J gene lost 5 bases, with 8 bases spanning the gap. Germline V gene sequence: CDR1 LGHNA, CDR2 YSLEER.

CDR3 sequence: CSVEDLSGDRAADTQYF. The CDR3 bases are TGCAGCGTTGAAGATCTCAGCGGCGACAGGGCCGCAGATACGCAGTATTTT. V is TRBV29-1 and J is TRBJ2-3; 7 bases align to TRBD1. The V segment lost 0 bases and the J segment 4 bases; nucleotides outside the gene matches: 13. Germline V gene sequence: CDR1 SQVTM, CDR2 ANQGSEA. The CDR3 totals 17 residues.

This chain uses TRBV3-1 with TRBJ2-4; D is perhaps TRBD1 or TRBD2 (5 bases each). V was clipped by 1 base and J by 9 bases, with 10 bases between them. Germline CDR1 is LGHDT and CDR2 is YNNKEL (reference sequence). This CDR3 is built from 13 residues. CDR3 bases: TGTGCCAGCAGCCAAGGGGGCGGAGGCATTCAGTACTTC. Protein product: CASSQGGGGIQYF.

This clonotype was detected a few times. CDR3 in amino acids: CASSLRGSIGETQYF. CDR3 nucleotides: TGTGCCAGCAGCTTACGCGGTAGCATCGGAGAGACCCAGTACTTC. The chain is built from TRBV7-9 and TRBJ2-5; the D is unclear. Germline lookup yields CDR1 SEHNR and CDR2 FQNEAQ (reference sequence). The CDR3 consists of 15 residues. The V end lost 2 bases, the J end lost 4 bases, and 14 bases lay between the germline ends.

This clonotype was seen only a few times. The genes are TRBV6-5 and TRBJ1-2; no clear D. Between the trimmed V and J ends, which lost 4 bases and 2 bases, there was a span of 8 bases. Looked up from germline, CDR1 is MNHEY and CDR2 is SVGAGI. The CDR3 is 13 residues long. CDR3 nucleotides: TGTGCCAGCAGTTTAGACATAAACTATGGCTACACCTTC. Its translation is CASSLDINYGYTF.

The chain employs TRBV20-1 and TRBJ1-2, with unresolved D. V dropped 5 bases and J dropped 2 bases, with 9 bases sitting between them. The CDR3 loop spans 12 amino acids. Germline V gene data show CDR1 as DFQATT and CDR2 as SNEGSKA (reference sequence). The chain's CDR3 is CSASGPNYGYTF. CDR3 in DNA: TGCAGTGCTTCTGGCCCGAACTATGGCTACACCTTC.

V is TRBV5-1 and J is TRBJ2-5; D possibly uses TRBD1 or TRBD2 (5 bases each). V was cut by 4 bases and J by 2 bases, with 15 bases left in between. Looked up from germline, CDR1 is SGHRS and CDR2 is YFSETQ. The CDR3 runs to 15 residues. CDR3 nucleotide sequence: TGCGCCAGCAGCAGGGACGACTTGCGACAAGAGACCCAGTACTTC. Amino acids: CASSRDDLRQETQYF.

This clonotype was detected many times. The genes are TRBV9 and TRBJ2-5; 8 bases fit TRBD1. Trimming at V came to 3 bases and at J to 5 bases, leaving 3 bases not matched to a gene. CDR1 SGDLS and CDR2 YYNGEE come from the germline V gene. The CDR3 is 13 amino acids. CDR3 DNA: TGTGCCAGCAGCGGAACAGGGGGGGAGACCCAGTACTTC. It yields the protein CASSGTGGETQYF.

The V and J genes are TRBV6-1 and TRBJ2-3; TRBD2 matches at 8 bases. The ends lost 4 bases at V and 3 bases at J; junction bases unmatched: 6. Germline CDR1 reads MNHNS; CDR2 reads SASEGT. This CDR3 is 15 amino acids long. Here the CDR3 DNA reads TGTGCCAGCAGTGGATCGGGGGGGATAACAGATACGCAGTATTTT. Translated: CASSGSGGITDTQYF.

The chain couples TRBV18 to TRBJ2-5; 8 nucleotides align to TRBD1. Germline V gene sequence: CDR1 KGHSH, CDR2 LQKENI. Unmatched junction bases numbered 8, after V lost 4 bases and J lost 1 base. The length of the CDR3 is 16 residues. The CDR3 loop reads CASSLRSGTGQETQYF. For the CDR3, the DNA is TGTGCCAGCTCACTTCGCTCCGGGACAGGCCAAGAGACCCAGTACTTC.

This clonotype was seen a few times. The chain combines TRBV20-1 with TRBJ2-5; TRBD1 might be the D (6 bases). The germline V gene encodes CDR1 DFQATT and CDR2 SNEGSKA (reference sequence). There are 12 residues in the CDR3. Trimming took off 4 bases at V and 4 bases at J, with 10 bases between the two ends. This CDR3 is CSANRAGETQYF. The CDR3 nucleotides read TGCAGTGCTAACAGGGCGGGAGAGACCCAGTACTTC.

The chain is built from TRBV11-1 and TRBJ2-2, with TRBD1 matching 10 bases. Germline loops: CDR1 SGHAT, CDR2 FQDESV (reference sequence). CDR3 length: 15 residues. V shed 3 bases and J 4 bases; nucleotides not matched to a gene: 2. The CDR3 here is CASSFRDRGTGELFF. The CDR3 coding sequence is TGTGCCAGCAGCTTCCGGGACAGGGGCACCGGGGAGCTGTTTTTT.

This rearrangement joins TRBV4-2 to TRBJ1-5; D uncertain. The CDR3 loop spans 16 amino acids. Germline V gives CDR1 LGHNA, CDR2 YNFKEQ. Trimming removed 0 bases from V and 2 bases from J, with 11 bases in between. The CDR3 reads CASSQESGFGNQPQHF. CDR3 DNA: TGTGCCAGCAGCCAAGAAAGCGGGTTCGGCAATCAGCCCCAGCATTTT.

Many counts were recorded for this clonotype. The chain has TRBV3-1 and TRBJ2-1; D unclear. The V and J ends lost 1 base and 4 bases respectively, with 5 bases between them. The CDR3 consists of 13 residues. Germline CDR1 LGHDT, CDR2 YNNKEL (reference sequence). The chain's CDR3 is CASSQGRYNEQFF. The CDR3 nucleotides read TGTGCCAGCAGCCAAGGGAGATACAATGAGCAGTTCTTC.

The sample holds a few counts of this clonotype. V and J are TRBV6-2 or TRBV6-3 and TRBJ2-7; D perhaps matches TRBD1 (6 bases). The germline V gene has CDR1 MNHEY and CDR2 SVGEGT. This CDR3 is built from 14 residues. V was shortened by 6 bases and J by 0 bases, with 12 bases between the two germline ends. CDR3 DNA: TGTGCCAGCAGGTACACAGGGAACTCCTACGAGCAGTACGTC. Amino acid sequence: CASRYTGNSYEQYV.

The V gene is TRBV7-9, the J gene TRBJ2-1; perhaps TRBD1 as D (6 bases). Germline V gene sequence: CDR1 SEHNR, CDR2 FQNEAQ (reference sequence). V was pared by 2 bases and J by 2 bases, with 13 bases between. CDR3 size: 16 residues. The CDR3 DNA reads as TGTGCCAGCAGCTTAAGTAAAGGACAGCCCTACAATGAGCAGTTCTTC. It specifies CASSLSKGQPYNEQFF. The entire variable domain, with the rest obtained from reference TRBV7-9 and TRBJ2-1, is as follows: DTGVSQNPRHKITKRGQNVTFRCDPISEHNRLYWYRQTLGQGPEFLTYFQNEAQLEKSRLLSDRFSAERPKGSFSTLEIQRTEQGDSAMYLCASSLSKGQPYNEQFFGPGTRLTVL.

The CDR3: CASSDRDRGSDQPQHF. CDR3 in DNA: TGTGCCAGCAGTGACAGGGACAGGGGGTCGGATCAGCCCCAGCATTTT. The chain carries TRBV25-1 and TRBJ1-5, with 11 bases that match TRBD1. The V gene end was trimmed by 3 bases and the J gene end by 5 bases; junction bases not matched to a gene: 6. From germline, CDR1 is MGHDK and CDR2 SYGVNS. This CDR3 spans 16 amino acids.

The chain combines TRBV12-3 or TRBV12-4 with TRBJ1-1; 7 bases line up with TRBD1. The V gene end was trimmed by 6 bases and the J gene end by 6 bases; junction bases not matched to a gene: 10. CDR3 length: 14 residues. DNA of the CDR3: TGTGCCAGCAGGCGGGACAGTTCTTTGGCTGAAGCTTTCTTT. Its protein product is CASRRDSSLAEAFF.

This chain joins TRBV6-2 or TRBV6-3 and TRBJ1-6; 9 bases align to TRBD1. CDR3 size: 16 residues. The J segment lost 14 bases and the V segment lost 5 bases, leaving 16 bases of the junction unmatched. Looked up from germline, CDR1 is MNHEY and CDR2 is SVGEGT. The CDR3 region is CASSTGTGIFVGALHF. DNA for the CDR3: TGTGCCAGCAGTACCGGGACAGGGATCTTCGTGGGCGCCCTCCACTTT.

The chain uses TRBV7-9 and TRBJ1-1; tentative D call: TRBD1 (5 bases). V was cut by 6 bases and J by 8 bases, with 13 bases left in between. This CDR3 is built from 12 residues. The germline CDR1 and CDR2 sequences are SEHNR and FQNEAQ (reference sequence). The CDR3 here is CASSLRQNEAFF. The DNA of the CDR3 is TGTGCCAGCAGTCTCCGACAGAACGAAGCTTTCTTT.

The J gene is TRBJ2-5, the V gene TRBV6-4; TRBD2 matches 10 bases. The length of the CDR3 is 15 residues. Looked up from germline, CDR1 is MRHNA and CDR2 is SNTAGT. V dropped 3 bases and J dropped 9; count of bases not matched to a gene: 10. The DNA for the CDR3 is TGTGCCAGCAGTGAGACTAGCGGGCCGGGCAGGGCCCAGTACTTC. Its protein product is CASSETSGPGRAQYF.

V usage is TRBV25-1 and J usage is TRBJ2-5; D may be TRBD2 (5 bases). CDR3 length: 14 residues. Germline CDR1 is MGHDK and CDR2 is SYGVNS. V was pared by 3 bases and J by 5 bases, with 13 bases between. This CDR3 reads CASSDVGSLETQYF. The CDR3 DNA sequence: TGTGCCAGCAGTGATGTTGGGAGTTTGGAGACCCAGTACTTC. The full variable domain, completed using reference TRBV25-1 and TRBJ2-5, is EADIYQTPRYLVIGTGKKITLECSQTMGHDKMYWYQQDPGMELHLIHYSYGVNSTEKGDLSSESTVSRIRTEHFPLTLESARPSHTSQYLCASSDVGSLETQYFGPGTRLLVL.

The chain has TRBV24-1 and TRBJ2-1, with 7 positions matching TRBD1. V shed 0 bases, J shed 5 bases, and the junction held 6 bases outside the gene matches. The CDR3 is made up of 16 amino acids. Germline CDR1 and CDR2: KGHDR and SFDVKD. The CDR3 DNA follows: TGTGCCACCAGTGATTTGCAACAGGGGATTAACAATGAGCAGTTCTTC. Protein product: CATSDLQQGINNEQFF.

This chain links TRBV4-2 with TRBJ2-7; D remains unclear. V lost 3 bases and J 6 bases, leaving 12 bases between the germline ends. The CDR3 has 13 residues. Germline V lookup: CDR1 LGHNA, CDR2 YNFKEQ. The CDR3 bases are TGTGCCAGCAGCCAGACGATGGTGCGCGAGCAGTACTTC. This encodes CASSQTMVREQYF.

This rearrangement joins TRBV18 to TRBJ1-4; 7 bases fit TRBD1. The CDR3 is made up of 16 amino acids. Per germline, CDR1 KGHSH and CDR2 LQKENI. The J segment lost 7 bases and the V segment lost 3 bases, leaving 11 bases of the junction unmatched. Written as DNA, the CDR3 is TGTGCCAGCTCACCGTTTTTCAGGGGGAATCGTGAAAAACTGTTTTTT. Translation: CASSPFFRGNREKLFF.

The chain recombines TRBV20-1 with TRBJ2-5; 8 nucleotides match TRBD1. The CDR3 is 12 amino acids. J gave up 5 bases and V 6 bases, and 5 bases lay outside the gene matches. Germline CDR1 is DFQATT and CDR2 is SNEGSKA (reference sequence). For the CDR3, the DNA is TGCAGTGCCCGTGGGACAGGCGAGACCCAGTACTTC. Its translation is CSARGTGETQYF.